One sample yielded the 6 T cell receptor beta chains listed below, sequenced in a study of T cell repertoires in cytomegalovirus infection. TCRdb itself ran the reads through MiXCR, one entry per CDR3 protein. Here the sample spans fewer than 300,000 distinct CDR3 sequences, about a quarter being singletons. Source material: PBMCs. These receptors originate from a human donor in good health (CMV status not recorded). Some clones in this sample may be carry-over from other donors' samples.

The J gene is TRBJ1-4, the V gene TRBV25-1, with unresolved D. With 2 bases removed from V and 5 bases from J, the gap between germline ends came to 15 bases. The CDR3 totals 16 residues. The germline CDR1 and CDR2 sequences are MGHDK and SYGVNS. The CDR3 sequence: CASSEHGRPTNEKLFF. The CDR3 coding sequence is TGTGCCAGCAGTGAACATGGACGGCCGACGAATGAAAAACTGTTTTTT.

This clonotype was counted at least ten times. V usage is TRBV7-2 and J usage is TRBJ2-3; 12 bases are a match to TRBD2. Germline V gene lookup returns CDR1 SGHTA and CDR2 FQGNSA. The CDR3 contains 18 residues. Losses at the gene ends were 5 bases for V and 0 bases for J; bases not matched to a gene: 9. CDR3 loop: CASSKRTGTSGSTDTQYF. DNA of the CDR3: TGTGCCAGCAGCAAGAGGACGGGGACTAGCGGGAGCACAGATACGCAGTATTTT.

V and J are TRBV7-3 and TRBJ2-3; 9 bases fit TRBD2. The CDR3 has 17 amino acids. Losses at the gene ends were 0 bases for V and 3 bases for J; bases not matched to a gene: 7. The V gene's germline CDR1 is SGHTA and CDR2 FQGTGA. CDR3 region: CASSLTRGSGGTDTQYF. CDR3 sequence (DNA): TGTGCCAGCAGCTTAACTCGGGGTAGCGGGGGAACAGATACGCAGTATTTT.

The CDR3 sequence: CASSLGVGRGNEQFF. The CDR3 nucleotides read TGCGCCAGCAGCCTAGGAGTGGGTCGGGGCAATGAGCAGTTCTTC. This sequence joins TRBV4-3 and TRBJ2-1, with D tentatively TRBD2 (5 bases). The CDR3 spans 15 residues. CDR1 and CDR2 from the germline V gene are LGHNA and YSLEER. V dropped 4 bases and J dropped 6 bases, with 16 bases sitting between them.

The V call is TRBV5-1, the J call TRBJ2-1, with 8 positions matching TRBD2. Germline values: CDR1 SGHRS, CDR2 YFSETQ. The CDR3 sequence is 15 residues long. With 4 bases clipped from V and 3 bases from J, the junction kept 6 bases outside the gene matches. This CDR3 reads CASSIAGIIYNEQFF. DNA for the CDR3: TGCGCCAGCAGCATAGCGGGGATCATCTACAATGAGCAGTTCTTC.

The chain combines TRBV29-1 with TRBJ1-1; D uncertain. The CDR3 sequence is 12 residues long. Germline V gene data show CDR1 as SQVTM and CDR2 as ANQGSEA. With 2 bases removed from V and 3 bases from J, the gap between germline ends came to 7 bases. CDR3 sequence reads: CSVERQDTEAFF. CDR3 in DNA: TGCAGCGTTGAAAGGCAAGACACTGAAGCTTTCTTT. Full variable domain (remainder filled in from reference TRBV29-1 and TRBJ1-1): SAVISQKPSRDICQRGTSLTIQCQVDSQVTMMFWYRQQPGQSLTLIATANQGSEATYESGFVIDKFPISRPNLTFSTLTVSNMSPEDSSIYLCSVERQDTEAFFGQGTRLTVV.